This T cell receptor (beta chain) was observed in a study of blood T cell repertoires in COVID-19. The method was immunoSEQ multiplex PCR; TCRdb's version includes in-frame clones alone and lacks a portion of them. The table has about 90,000 clones, 75% to 85% seen once. The germline V and J ends were trimmed by 7 bases and 8 bases, with 20 bases remaining between them. The CDR3 length is 15 residues. The germline V gene has CDR1 LNHDA and CDR2 SQIVND (reference sequence). The clonotype comes from a woman between 70 and 85 years old with acute or convalescent COVID-19. This chain connects TRBV19 to TRBJ1-4; D is uncertain. Sample: peripheral blood. In DNA form, the CDR3 reads TGTGCCAGTACCAACCGGCGGAACATTGGGGAAAAACTGTTTTTT. This gives the protein CASTNRRNIGEKLFF.